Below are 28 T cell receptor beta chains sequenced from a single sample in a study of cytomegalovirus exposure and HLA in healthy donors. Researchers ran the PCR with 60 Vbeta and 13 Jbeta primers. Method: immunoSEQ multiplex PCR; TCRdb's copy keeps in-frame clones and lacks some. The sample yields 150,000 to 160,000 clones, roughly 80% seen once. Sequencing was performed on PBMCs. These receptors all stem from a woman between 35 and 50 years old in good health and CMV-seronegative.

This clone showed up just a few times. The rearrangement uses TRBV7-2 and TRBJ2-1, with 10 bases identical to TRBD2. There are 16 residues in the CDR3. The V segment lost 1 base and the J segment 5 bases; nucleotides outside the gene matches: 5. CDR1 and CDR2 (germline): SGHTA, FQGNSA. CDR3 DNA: TGTGCCAGCAGCTTAGAAGCGGGGGGGCCTAACAATGAGCAGTTCTTC. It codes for CASSLEAGGPNNEQFF.

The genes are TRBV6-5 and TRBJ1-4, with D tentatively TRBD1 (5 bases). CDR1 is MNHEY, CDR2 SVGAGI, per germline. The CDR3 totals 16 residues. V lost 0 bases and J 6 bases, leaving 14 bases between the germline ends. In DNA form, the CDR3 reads TGTGCCAGCAGTTACTCCATCAGTCCCAGGGATGAAAAACTGTTTTTT. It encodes CASSYSISPRDEKLFF.

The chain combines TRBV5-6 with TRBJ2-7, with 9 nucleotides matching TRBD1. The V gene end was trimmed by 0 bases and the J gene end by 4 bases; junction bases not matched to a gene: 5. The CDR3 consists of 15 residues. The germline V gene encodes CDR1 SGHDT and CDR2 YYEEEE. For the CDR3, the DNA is TGTGCCAGCAGCTTGGGTCGGGACAGGGATTACGAGCAGTACTTC. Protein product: CASSLGRDRDYEQYF. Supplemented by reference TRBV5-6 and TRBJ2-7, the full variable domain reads DAGVTQSPTHLIKTRGQQVTLRCSPKSGHDTVSWYQQALGQGPQFIFQYYEEEERQRGNFPDRFSGHQFPNYSSELNVNALLLGDSALYLCASSLGRDRDYEQYFGPGTRLTVT.

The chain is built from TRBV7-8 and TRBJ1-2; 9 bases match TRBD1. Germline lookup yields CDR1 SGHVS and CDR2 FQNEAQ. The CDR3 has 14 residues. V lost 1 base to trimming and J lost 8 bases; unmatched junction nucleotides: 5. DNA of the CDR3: TGTGCCAGCAGCTTAGAACAGGGGGCAGGCGGCTACACCTTC. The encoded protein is CASSLEQGAGGYTF. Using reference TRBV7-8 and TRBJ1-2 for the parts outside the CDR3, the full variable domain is GAGVSQSPRYKVAKRGQDVALRCDPISGHVSLFWYQQALGQGPEFLTYFQNEAQLDKSGLPSDRFFAERPEGSVSTLKIQRTQQEDSAVYLCASSLEQGAGGYTFGSGTRLTVV.

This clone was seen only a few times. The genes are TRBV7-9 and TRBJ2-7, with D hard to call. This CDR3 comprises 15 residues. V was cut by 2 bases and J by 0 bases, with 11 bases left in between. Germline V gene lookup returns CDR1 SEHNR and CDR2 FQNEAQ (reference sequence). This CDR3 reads CASSLTGPSSYEQYF. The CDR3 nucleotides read TGTGCCAGCAGCTTAACCGGTCCAAGCTCCTACGAGCAGTACTTC.

The CDR3 protein is CASSVTPTDYGYTF. The CDR3 region has the DNA TGCGCCAGCAGTGTGACACCCACGGACTATGGCTACACCTTC. This rearrangement joins TRBV10-2 to TRBJ1-2; D unresolved. Germline values: CDR1 WSHSY, CDR2 SAAADI. V lost 4 bases, J lost 3 bases, and 12 bases lay in between. This CDR3 comprises 14 residues.

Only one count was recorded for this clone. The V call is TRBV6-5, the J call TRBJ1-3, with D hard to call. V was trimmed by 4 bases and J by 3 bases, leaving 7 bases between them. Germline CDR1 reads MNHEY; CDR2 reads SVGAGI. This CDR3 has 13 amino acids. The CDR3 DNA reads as TGTGCCAGCAGTTTGGAGGGTGGAAACACCATATATTTT. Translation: CASSLEGGNTIYF.

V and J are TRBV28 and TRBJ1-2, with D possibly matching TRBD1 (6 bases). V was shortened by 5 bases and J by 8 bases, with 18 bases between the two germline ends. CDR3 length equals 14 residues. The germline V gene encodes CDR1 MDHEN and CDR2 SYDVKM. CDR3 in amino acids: CASSTNRVLSGYTF. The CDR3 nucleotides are TGTGCCAGCAGTACCAACAGGGTGTTGAGCGGCTACACCTTC.

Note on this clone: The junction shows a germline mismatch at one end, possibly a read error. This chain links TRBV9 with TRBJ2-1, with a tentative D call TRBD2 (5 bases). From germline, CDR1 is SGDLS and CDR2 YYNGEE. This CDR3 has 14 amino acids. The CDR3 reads CASSVDVHIGVEVF. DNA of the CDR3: TGTGCCAGCAGCGTAGATGTCCACATCGGGGTGGAGGTCTTC.

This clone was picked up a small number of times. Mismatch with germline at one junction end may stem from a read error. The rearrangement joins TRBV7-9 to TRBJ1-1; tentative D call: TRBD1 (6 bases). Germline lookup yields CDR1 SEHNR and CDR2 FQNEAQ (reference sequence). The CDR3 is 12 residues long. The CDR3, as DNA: TGTGCCAGCAGCCTGGAGGCAGGGGTCTTCTGGTTT. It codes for CASSLEAGVFWF.

The CDR3 nucleotides are TGCAGCGTTTCGGACAGGGGGCTCCAGAACACTGAAGCTTTCTTT. Amino acids: CSVSDRGLQNTEAFF. The chain couples TRBV29-1 to TRBJ1-1; 11 nucleotides align to TRBD1. The CDR3 contains 15 residues. J gave up 1 base and V 5 bases, and 6 bases lay outside the gene matches. Germline V gives CDR1 SQVTM, CDR2 ANQGSEA.

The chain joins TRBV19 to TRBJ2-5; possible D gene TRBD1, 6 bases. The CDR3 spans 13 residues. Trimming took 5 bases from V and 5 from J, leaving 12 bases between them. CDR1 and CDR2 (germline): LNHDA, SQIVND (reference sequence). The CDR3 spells CASSQQGRETQYF. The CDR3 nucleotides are TGTGCCAGTAGTCAGCAGGGGCGGGAGACCCAGTACTTC. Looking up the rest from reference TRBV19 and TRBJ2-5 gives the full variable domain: DGGITQSPKYLFRKEGQNVTLSCEQNLNHDAMYWYRQDPGQGLRLIYYSQIVNDFQKGDIAEGYSVSREKKESFPLTVTSAQKNPTAFYLCASSQQGRETQYFGPGTRLLVL.

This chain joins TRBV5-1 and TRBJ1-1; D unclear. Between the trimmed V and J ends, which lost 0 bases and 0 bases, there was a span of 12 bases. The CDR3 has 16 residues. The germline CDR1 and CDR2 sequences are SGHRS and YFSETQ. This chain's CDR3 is CASSLGPGAMNTEAFF. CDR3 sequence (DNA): TGCGCCAGCAGCTTGGGACCAGGCGCTATGAACACTGAAGCTTTCTTT.

The CDR3 nucleotides are TGTGCCAGCACTAGCGGGAGGAGTTTCTATGAGCAGTTCTTC. This gives the protein CASTSGRSFYEQFF. This sequence joins TRBV11-3 and TRBJ2-1; 11 bases map to TRBD2. This CDR3 spans 14 amino acids. V shed 7 bases, J shed 8 bases, and the junction held 7 bases outside the gene matches. The germline V gene encodes CDR1 SGHNT and CDR2 YENEEA.

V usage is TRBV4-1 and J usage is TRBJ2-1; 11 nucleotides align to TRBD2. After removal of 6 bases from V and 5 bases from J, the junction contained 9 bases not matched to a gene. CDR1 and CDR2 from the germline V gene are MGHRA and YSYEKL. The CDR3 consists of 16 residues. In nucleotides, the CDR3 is TGCGCCAGCAGGGGGGTAGCGGGGGGGCCCGACAATGAGCAGTTCTTC. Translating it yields CASRGVAGGPDNEQFF.

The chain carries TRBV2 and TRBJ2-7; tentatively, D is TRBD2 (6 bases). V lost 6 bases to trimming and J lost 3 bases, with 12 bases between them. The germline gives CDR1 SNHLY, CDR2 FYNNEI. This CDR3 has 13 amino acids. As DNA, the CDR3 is TGTGCCAGCAGCCCCGGGACTTTCTACGAGCAGTACTTC. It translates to CASSPGTFYEQYF.

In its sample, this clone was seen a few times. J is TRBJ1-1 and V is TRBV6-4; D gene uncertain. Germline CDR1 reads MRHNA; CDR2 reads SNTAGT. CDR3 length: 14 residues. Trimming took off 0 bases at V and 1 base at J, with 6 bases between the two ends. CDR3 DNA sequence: TGTGCCAGCAGTGACTCTAGCCAGAACACTGAAGCTTTCTTT. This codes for CASSDSSQNTEAFF.

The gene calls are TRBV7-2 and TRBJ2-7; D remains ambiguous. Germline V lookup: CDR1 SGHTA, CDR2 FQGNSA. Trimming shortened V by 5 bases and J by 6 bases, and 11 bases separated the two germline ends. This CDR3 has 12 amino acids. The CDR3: CASSPTLSEQYF. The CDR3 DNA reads TGTGCCAGCAGCCCGACTCTTTCCGAGCAGTACTTC.

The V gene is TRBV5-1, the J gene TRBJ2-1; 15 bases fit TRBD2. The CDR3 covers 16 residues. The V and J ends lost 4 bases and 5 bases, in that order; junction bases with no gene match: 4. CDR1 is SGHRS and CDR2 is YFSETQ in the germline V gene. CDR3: CASSPGLAGGHNEQFF. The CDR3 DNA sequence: TGCGCCAGCAGCCCGGGACTAGCGGGAGGTCACAATGAGCAGTTCTTC.

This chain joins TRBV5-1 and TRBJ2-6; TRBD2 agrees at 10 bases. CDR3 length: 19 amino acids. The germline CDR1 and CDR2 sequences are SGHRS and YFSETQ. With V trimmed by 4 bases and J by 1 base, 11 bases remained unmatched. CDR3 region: CASSRGPSGRASGANVLTF. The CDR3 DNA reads TGCGCCAGCAGCCGGGGTCCCAGCGGGAGGGCGTCTGGGGCCAACGTCCTGACTTTC.

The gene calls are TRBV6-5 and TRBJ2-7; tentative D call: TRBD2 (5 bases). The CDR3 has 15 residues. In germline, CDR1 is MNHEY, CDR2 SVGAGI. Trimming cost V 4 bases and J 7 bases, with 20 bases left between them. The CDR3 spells CASSSSLAGLGEQYF. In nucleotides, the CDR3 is TGTGCCAGCAGTTCCTCACTCGCGGGCCTCGGAGAGCAGTACTTC.

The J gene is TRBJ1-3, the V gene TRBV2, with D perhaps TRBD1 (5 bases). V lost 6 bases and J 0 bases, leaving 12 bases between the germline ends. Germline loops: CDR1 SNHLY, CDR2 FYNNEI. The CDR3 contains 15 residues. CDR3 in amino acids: CASREGSPSGNTIYF. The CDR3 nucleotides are TGTGCCAGCAGGGAGGGGTCCCCCTCTGGAAACACCATATATTTT.

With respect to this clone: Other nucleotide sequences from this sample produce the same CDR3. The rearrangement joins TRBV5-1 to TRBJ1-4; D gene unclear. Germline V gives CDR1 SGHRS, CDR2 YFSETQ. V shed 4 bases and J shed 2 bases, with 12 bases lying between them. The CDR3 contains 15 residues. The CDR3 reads CASSLGPATNEKLFF. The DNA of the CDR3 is TGCGCCAGCAGCCTTGGGCCGGCGACTAATGAAAAACTGTTTTTT.

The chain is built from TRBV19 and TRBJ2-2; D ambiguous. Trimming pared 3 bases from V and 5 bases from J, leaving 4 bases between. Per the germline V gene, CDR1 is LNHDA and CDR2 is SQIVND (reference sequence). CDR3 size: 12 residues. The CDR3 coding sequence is TGTGCCAGTAGTATCCGGACCGGGGAGCTGTTTTTT. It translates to CASSIRTGELFF.

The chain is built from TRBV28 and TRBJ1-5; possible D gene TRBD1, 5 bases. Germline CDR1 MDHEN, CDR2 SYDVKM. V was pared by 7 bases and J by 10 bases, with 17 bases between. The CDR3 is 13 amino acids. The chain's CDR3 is CASTSEWGNPQHF. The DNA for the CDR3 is TGTGCCAGCACCTCGGAATGGGGCAATCCCCAGCATTTT.

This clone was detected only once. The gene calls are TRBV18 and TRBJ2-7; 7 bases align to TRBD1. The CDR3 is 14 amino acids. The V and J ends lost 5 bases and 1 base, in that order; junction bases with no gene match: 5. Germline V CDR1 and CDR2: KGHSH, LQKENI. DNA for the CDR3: TGTGCCAGCTCAACGGACAGGTCGTCCTACGAGCAGTACTTC. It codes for CASSTDRSSYEQYF.

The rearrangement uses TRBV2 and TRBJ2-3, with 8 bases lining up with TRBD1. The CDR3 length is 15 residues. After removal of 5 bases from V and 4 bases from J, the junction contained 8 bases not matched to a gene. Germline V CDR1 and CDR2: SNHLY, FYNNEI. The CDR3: CASSPGTGNPDTQYF. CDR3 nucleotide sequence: TGTGCCAGCAGTCCCGGGACAGGAAACCCAGATACGCAGTATTTT.

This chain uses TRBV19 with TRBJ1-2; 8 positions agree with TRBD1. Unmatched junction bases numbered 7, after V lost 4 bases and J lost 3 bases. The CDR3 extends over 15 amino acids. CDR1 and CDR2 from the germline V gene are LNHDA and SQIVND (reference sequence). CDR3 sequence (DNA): TGTGCCAGTAGTACCTACAGGGGGGTGGACTATGGCTACACCTTC. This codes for CASSTYRGVDYGYTF.